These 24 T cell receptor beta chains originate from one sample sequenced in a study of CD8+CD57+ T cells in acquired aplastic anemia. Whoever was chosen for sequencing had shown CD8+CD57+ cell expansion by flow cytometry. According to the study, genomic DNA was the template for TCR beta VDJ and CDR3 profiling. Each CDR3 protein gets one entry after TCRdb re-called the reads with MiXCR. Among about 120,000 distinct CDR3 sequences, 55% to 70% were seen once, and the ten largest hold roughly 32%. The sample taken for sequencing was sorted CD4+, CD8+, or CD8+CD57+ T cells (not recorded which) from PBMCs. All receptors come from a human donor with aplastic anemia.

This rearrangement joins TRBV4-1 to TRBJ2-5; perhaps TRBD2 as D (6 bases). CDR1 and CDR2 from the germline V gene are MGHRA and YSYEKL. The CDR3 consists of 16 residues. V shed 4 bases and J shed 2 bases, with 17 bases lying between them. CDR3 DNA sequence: TGCGCCAGCAGCCCTAGTCTGGGACTCCCTCAAGAGACCCAGTACTTC. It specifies CASSPSLGLPQETQYF.

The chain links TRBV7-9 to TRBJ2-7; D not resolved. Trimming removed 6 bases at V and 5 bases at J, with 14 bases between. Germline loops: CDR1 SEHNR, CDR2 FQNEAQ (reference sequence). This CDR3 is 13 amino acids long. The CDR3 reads CASRSLDRNEQYF. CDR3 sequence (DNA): TGTGCCAGCAGATCGTTGGATAGAAACGAGCAGTACTTC.

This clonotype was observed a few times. In DNA form, the CDR3 reads TGTGCCAGCAGCCTCGGGACTAGCGGAGTCCTAGGGAACGAGCAGTACTTC. Translated: CASSLGTSGVLGNEQYF. J is TRBJ2-7 and V is TRBV13, with 11 bases identical to TRBD2. CDR3 length equals 17 residues. Germline V gives CDR1 PRHDT, CDR2 FYEKMQ (reference sequence). J gave up 5 bases and V 5 bases, and 14 bases lay outside the gene matches.

In nucleotides, the CDR3 is TGTGCCAGCAGCCCGTTACGGGAGGGGGGGTACAATGAGCAGTTCTTC. Translating it yields CASSPLREGGYNEQFF. V gene TRBV11-2 combines with J gene TRBJ2-1; 8 nucleotides align to TRBD2. CDR3 length: 16 residues. Germline CDR1 is SGHAT and CDR2 is FQNNGV. V lost 5 bases, J lost 4 bases, and 10 bases stayed unmatched.

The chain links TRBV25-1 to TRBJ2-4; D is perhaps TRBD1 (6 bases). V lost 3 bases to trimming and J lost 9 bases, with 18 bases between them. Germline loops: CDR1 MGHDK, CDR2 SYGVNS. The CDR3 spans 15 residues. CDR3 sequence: CASSDLPGDKSIQYF. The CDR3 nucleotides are TGTGCCAGCAGTGATTTGCCAGGGGATAAGAGCATTCAGTACTTC.

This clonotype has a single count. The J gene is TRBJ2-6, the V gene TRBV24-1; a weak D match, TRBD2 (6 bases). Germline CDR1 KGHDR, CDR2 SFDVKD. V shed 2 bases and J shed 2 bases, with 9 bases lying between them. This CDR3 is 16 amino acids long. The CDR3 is CATSDWAGTGANVLTF. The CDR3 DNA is TGTGCCACCAGTGATTGGGCGGGGACTGGGGCCAACGTCCTGACTTTC.

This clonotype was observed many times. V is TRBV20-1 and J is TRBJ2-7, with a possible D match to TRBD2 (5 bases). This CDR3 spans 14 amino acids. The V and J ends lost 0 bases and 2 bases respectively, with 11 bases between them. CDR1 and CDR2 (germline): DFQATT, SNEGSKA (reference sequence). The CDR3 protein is CSARDRGNPYEQYF. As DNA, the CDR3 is TGCAGTGCTAGAGACCGGGGAAACCCCTACGAGCAGTACTTC.

As DNA, the CDR3 is TGTGCCAGCAGTTACTCCGGAAGGTCGGAAGGCTACACCTTC. It specifies CASSYSGRSEGYTF. This chain joins TRBV6-5 and TRBJ1-2; D unresolved. V shed 0 bases and J shed 8 bases, with 13 bases lying between them. Germline CDR1 is MNHEY and CDR2 is SVGAGI. The CDR3 runs to 14 residues.

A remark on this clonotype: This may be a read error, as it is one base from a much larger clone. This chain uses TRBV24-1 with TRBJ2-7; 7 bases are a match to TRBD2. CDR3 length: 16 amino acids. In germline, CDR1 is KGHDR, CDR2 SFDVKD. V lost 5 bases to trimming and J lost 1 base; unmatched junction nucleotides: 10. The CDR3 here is CATSAPGGRESYEQYF. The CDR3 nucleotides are TGTGCCACCAGTGCCCCCGGCGGGAGAGAATCCTACGAGCAGTACTTC.

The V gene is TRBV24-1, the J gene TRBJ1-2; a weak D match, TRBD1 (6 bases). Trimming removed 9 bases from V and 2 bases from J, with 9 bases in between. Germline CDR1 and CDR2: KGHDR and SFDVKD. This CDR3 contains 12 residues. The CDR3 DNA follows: TGTGCCACCTCTGGGGGCAACTATGGCTACACCTTC. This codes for CATSGGNYGYTF.

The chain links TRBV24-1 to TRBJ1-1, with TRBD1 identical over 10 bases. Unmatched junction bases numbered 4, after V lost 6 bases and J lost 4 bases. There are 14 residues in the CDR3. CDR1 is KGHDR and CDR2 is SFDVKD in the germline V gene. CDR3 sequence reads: CATSKGQGITEAFF. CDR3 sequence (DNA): TGTGCCACCAGTAAGGGACAGGGGATCACTGAAGCTTTCTTT.

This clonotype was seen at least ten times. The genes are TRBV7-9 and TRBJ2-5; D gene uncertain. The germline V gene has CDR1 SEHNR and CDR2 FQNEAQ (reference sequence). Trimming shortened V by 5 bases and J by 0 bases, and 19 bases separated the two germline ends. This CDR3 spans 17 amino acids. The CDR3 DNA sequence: TGTGCCAGCAGCCGCCCCCGCGAACAATCGTACCAAGAGACCCAGTACTTC. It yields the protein CASSRPREQSYQETQYF. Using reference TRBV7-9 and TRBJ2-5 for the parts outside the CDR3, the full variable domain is DTGVSQNPRHKITKRGQNVTFRCDPISEHNRLYWYRQTLGQGPEFLTYFQNEAQLEKSRLLSDRFSAERPKGSFSTLEIQRTEQGDSAMYLCASSRPREQSYQETQYFGPGTRLLVL.

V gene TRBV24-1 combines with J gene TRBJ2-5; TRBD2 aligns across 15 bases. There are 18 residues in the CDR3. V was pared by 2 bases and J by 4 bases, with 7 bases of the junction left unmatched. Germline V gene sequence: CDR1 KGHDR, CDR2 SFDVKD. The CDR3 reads CATSDWTSGRGVIETQYF. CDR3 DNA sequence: TGTGCCACCAGTGATTGGACTAGCGGGAGGGGCGTAATAGAGACCCAGTACTTC.

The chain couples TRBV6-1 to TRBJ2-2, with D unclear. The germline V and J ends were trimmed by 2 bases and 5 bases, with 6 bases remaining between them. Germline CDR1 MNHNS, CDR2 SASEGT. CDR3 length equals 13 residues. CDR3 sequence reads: CASSESETGELFF. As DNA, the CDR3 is TGTGCCAGCAGTGAAAGTGAAACCGGGGAGCTGTTTTTT.

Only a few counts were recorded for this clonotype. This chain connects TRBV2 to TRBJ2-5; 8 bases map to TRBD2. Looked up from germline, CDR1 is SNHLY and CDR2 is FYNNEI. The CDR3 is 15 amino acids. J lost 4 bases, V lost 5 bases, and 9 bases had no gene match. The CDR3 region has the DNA TGTGCCAGCAGTCGGGAGGGGACCATGGGAGAGACCCAGTACTTC. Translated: CASSREGTMGETQYF.

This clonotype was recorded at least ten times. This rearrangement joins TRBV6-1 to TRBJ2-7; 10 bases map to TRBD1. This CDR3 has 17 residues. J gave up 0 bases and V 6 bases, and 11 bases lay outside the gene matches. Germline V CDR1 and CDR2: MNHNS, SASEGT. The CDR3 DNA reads TGTGCCAGCAGCCAGAGCCCGGGACAGGGGAGCTCCTACGAGCAGTACTTC. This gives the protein CASSQSPGQGSSYEQYF.

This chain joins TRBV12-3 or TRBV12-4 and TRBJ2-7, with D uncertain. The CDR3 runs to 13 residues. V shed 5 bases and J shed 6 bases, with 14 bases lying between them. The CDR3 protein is CASSPQPGFEQYF. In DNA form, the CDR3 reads TGTGCCAGCAGTCCGCAACCAGGCTTCGAGCAGTACTTC.

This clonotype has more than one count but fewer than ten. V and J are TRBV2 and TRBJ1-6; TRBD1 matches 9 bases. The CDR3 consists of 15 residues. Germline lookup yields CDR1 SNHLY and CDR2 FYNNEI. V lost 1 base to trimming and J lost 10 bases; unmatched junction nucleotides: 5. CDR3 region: CASSEDGTGNSPLHF. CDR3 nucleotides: TGTGCCAGCAGTGAAGATGGGACAGGGAACTCACCCCTCCACTTT.

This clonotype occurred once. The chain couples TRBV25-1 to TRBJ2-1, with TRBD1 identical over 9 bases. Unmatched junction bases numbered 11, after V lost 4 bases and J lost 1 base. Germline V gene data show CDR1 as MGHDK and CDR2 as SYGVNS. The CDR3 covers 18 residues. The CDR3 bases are TGTGCCAGCAGTGCTAAGGGGACAGGGTTCGGATCCTACAATGAGCAGTTCTTC. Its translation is CASSAKGTGFGSYNEQFF.

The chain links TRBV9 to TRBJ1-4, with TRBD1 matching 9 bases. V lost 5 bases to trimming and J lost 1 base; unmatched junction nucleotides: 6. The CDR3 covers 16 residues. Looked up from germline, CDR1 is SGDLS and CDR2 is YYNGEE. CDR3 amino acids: CASSDPGQGTNEKLFF. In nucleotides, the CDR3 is TGTGCCAGCAGTGACCCGGGACAGGGAACTAATGAAAAACTGTTTTTT.

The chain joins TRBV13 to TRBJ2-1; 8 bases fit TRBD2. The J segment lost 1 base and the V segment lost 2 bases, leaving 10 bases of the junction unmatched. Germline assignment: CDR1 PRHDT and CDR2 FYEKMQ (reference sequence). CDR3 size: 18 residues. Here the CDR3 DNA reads TGTGCCAGCAGCTTAAGTGGTCGGGGCGGGGGGTCCTACAATGAGCAGTTCTTC. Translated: CASSLSGRGGGSYNEQFF.

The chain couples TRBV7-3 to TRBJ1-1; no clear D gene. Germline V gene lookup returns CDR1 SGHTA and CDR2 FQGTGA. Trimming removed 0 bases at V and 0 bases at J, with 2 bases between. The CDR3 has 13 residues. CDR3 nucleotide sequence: TGTGCCAGCAGCTTAACGGTGAACACTGAAGCTTTCTTT. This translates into CASSLTVNTEAFF.

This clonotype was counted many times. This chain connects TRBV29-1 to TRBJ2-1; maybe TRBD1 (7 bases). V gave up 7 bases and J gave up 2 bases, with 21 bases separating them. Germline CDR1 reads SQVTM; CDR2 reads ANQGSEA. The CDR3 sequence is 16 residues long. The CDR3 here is CSGAGWRDRTYNEQFF. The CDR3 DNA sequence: TGCAGCGGCGCAGGTTGGAGGGACAGAACCTACAATGAGCAGTTCTTC.

The CDR3, as DNA: TGTGCCATCAGCGGGACGGTGAACACCGGGGAGCTGTTTTTT. It translates to CAISGTVNTGELFF. The chain couples TRBV10-3 to TRBJ2-2, with D perhaps assigned TRBD1 or TRBD2 (5 bases each). The V gene lost 6 bases and the J gene lost 1 base, with 9 bases spanning the gap. This CDR3 spans 14 amino acids. From germline, CDR1 is ENHRY and CDR2 SYGVKD.